Sequencing of this T cell receptor (beta chain) was carried out in a study of blood T cell repertoires in COVID-19. Sequencing was performed with immunoSEQ multiplex PCR; in TCRdb, only in-frame clones are kept and a portion is missing. The data show 150,000 to 200,000 clones, about 78% seen once. This CDR3 comprises 15 residues. Germline lookup yields CDR1 MNHEY and CDR2 SMNVEV (reference sequence). J lost 0 bases, V lost 2 bases, and 4 bases had no gene match. This clone has a single count. The sequencing input was PBMCs or T cells enriched from blood (not recorded which). The chain recombines TRBV27 with TRBJ2-7; 7 bases are shared with TRBD1. This TCR derives from a woman aged 45-59 years who had recovered from COVID-19. Written as DNA, the CDR3 is TGTGCCAGCAGTTTAGCCGCAGGGGGCTCCTACGAGCAGTACTTC. This codes for CASSLAAGGSYEQYF.